Included here is one T cell receptor beta chain sequence, with context. Its antigen is as yet unknown. TCRdb re-analysed the RT-PCR reads in MiXCR, keeping a single row per CDR3 protein. Of over 450,000 distinct CDR3 sequences in the sample, roughly 13% were seen once. This sample is part of a study of response to subunit inactivated influenza vaccine. Study outcomes and limitations: Authors suggested few new T cells are recruited by each seasonal influenza vaccination.

Germline CDR1 and CDR2: SGHDT and YYEEEE. This CDR3 contains 14 residues. The trim removed 4 bases at V and 6 bases at J, leaving 3 bases unmatched. The source material was PBMCs from blood, sampled 40 to 50 days after vaccination. The chain recombines TRBV5-6 with TRBJ2-1; 11 bases match TRBD2. The clonotype comes from a man in his fifties or sixties who received an inactivated influenza vaccine. The DNA for the CDR3 is TGTGCCAGCAGCCATAGCGGGAGGGCCAATGAGCAGTTCTTC. It yields the protein CASSHSGRANEQFF.